This T cell receptor beta chain was recorded in a study of blood T cell repertoires in COVID-19. The V end lost 6 bases, the J end lost 0 bases, and 12 bases lay between the germline ends. Looked up from germline, CDR1 is MNHNY and CDR2 is SVGAGI (reference sequence). The length of the CDR3 is 15 residues. In this sample, this clone turned up a few times. Clones were read by immunoSEQ multiplex PCR, and TCRdb kept only the in-frame ones, dropping some. The profile shows about 110,000 clones, roughly 80% of them singletons. The sample comprised peripheral blood. The chain carries TRBV6-6 and TRBJ1-3; D call uncertain. This clonotype originated in a woman in her sixties with acute or convalescent COVID-19. The chain's CDR3 is CASRDDGGSGNTIYF. The CDR3 DNA is TGTGCCAGCAGGGATGACGGCGGCTCTGGAAACACCATATATTTT.